This T cell receptor (beta chain) came from a study of read filtering for tumor transcriptome and immune sequencing. The overall study: Whole-transcriptome libraries were prepared after DNase treatment.

The library was built from 400 ng RNA with molecular barcoded adaptors for alpha/delta and beta/gamma chains. TCRdb passed the reads through MiXCR, listing each CDR3 protein once. The repertoire holds roughly 56,000 distinct CDR3 sequences, 15% to 25% seen once, with roughly an eighth in the top ten. Turning to this clonotype: This may come from a read error, since a much larger clone is one base off.

Germline V lookup: CDR1 DFQATT, CDR2 SNEGSKA (reference sequence). The CDR3 is made up of 15 amino acids. The receptor comes from a donor at least 40 years old with multiple myeloma. The V and J genes are TRBV20-1 and TRBJ2-2; D not resolved. The specimen sequenced was a population of CD138-negative cells sorted from bone marrow. CDR3 sequence: CSAGDPAKNTGELFF. In DNA form, the CDR3 reads TGCAGTGCTGGAGATCCCGCAAAGAACACCGGGGAGCTGTTTTTT.